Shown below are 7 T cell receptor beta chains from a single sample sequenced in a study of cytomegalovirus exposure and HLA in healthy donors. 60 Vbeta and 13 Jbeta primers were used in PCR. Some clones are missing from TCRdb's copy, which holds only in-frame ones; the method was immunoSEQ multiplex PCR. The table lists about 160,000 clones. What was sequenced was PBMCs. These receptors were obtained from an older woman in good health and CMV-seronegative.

The CDR3 sequence: CASSYSGANPYEQYF. In nucleotides, the CDR3 is TGTGCCAGCAGTTACTCGGGGGCTAACCCCTACGAGCAGTACTTC. The genes are TRBV6-5 and TRBJ2-7; maybe TRBD1 (6 bases). The germline V gene encodes CDR1 MNHEY and CDR2 SVGAGI. The V end was cut by 0 bases, the J end by 2 bases, with 11 bases between. The CDR3 runs 15 residues.

The chain's CDR3 is CASSLYRGQSYGYTF. CDR3 nucleotide sequence: TGTGCCAGCAGCTTATACAGGGGGCAGAGCTATGGCTACACCTTC. V gene TRBV11-2 combines with J gene TRBJ1-2, with 9 bases aligning to TRBD1. Germline CDR1 reads SGHAT; CDR2 reads FQNNGV. The CDR3 has 15 amino acids. The J segment lost 4 bases and the V segment lost 2 bases, leaving 5 bases of the junction unmatched.

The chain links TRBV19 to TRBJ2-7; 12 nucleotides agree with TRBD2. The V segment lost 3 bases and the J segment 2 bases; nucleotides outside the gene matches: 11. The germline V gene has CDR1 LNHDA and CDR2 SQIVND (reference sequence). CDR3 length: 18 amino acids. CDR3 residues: CASSILGGLAGGPYEQYF. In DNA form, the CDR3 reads TGTGCCAGTAGTATCCTCGGTGGCCTAGCGGGAGGGCCCTACGAGCAGTACTTC.

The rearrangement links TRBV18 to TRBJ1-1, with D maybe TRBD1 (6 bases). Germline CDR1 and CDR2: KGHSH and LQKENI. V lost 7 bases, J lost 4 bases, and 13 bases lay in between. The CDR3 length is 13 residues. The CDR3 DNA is TGTGCCAGCTTACAGGGAGCCGGCACTGAAGCTTTCTTT. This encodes CASLQGAGTEAFF.

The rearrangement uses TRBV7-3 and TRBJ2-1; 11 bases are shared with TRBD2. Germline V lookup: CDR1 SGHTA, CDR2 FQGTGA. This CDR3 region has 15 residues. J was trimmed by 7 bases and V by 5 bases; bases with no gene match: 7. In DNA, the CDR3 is TGTGCCAGCAGCGCGAGACTAGCGGGAAAGAATGAGCAGTTCTTC. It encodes CASSARLAGKNEQFF.

The CDR3 loop reads CASSLSWTSGIQETQYF. CDR3 coding DNA: TGTGCCAGCAGCCTTTCCTGGACTAGCGGTATCCAAGAGACCCAGTACTTC. The J gene is TRBJ2-5, the V gene TRBV5-8, with 10 nucleotides matching TRBD2. Per the germline V gene, CDR1 is SGHTS and CDR2 is YDEGEE. V trimming: 4 bases; J trimming: 1 base; junction bases outside the gene matches: 10. This CDR3 region has 17 residues.

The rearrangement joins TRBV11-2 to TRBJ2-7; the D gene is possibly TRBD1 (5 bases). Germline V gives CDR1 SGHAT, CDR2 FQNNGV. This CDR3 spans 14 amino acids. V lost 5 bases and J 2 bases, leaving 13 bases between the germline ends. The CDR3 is CASSTGHTAYEQYF. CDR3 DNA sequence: TGTGCCAGCAGCACCGGACATACCGCCTACGAGCAGTACTTC.